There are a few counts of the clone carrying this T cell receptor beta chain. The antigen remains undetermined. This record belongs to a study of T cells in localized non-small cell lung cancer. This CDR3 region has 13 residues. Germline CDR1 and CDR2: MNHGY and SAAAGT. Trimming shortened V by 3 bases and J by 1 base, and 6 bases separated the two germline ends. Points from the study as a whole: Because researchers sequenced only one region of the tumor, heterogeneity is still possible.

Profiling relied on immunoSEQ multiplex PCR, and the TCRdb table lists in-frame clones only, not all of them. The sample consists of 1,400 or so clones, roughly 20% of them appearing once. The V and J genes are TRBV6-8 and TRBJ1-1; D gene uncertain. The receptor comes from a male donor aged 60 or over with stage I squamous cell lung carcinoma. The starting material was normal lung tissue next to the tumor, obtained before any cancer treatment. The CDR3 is CASSYFGNTEAFF. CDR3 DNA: TGTGCCAGCAGTTATTTCGGGAACACTGAAGCTTTCTTT.